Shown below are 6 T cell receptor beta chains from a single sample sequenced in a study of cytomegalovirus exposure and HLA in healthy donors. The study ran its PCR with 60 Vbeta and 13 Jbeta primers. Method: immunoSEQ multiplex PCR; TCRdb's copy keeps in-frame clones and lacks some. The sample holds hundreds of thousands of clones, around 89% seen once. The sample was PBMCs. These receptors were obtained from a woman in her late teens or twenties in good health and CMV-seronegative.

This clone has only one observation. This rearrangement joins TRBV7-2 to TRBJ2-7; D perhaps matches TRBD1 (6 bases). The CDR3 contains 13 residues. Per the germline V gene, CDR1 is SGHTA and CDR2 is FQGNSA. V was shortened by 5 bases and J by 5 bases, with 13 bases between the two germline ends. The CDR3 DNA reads TGTGCCAGCAGCGCAAACAGGGATGACGAGCAGTACTTC. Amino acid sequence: CASSANRDDEQYF.

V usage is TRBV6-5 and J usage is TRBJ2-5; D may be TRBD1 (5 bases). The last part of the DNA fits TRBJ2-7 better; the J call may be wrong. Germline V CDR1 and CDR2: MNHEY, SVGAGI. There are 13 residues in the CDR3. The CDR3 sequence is CASRPAGPYEQYF. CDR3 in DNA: TGTGCCAGCCGGCCCGCAGGGCCCTACGAGCAGTACTTC.

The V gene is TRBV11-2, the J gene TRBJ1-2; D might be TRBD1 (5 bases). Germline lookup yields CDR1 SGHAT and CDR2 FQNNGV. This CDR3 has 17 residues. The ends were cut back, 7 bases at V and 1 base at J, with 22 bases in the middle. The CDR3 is CASIGGVSGHLNYGYTF. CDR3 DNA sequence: TGTGCCAGCATCGGGGGTGTTTCTGGACACCTTAACTATGGCTACACCTTC.

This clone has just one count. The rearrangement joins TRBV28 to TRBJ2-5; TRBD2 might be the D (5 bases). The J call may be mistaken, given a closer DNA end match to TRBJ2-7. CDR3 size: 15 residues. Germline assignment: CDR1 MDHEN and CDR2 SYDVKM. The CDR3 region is CASSLLGGSSYEQYF. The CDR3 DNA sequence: TGTGCCAGCAGTTTACTGGGCGGGTCCTCCTACGAGCAGTACTTC.

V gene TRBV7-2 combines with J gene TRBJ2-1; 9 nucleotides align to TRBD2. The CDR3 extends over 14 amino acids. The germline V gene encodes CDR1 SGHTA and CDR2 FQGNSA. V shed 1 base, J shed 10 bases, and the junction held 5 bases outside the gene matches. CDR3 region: CASSLGVAGVEQFF. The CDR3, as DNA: TGTGCCAGCAGCTTAGGGGTAGCGGGGGTGGAGCAGTTCTTC.

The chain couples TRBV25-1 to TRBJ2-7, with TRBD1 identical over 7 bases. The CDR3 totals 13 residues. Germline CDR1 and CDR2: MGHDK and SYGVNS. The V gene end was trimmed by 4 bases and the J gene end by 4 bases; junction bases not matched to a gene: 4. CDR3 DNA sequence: TGTGCCAGCAGTGGGAAGGACAGGTACGAGCAGTACTTC. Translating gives CASSGKDRYEQYF.